The entry that follows covers one T cell receptor beta chain sequence. Its antigen is still unknown. All donors were healthy HIV-negative adults lacking recent acute infections or vaccinations. The donor cohort consisted entirely of Caucasian adults residing in Nashville, Tennessee. This record comes from a study of shared clonotypes between healthy human individuals. Study findings and constraints: Specimens sampled were limited to blood, with tissue repertoires likely differing.

DNA from unsorted PBMC was sequenced on ten immunoSEQ deep assay plates. Some clones are missing from TCRdb's copy, which holds only in-frame ones; the method was immunoSEQ multiplex PCR. This sample has roughly 510,000 clones, with approximately 79% found just once. The CDR3 runs to 15 residues. V gave up 0 bases and J gave up 6 bases; unmatched junction bases: 5. CDR1 is SGDLS and CDR2 is YYNGEE in the germline V gene. This TCR was recovered from a woman between 35 and 50 years old in good health. Some clones in this sample may be carry-over from other donors' samples. Sequencing input: PBMCs. The chain recombines TRBV9 with TRBJ2-3; 9 bases line up with TRBD2. CDR3 bases: TGTGCCAGCAGCGTAGATCCTAGCGGGACCGATACGCAGTATTTT. Translation: CASSVDPSGTDTQYF.